Shown below are 4 T cell receptor beta chains from a single sample sequenced in a study of shared clonotypes between healthy human individuals. TCRdb keeps only in-frame clones here, not all; method: immunoSEQ multiplex PCR. Of around 2,000,000 clones listed, just under 95% were seen once; the top ten hold 1% to 1.5%. Terminally differentiated effector memory CD45RA+ cells were excluded by CCR7 positive selection of CD45RO-negative cells. Sequenced material: naive CD8+ T cells sorted from blood. Receptors originate from a man aged 18 to 30 in good health.

The V gene is TRBV6-1, the J gene TRBJ2-7; 11 bases agree with TRBD2. The CDR3 has 14 residues. CDR1 is MNHNS, CDR2 SASEGT, per germline. J lost 3 bases, V lost 6 bases, and 4 bases had no gene match. The CDR3: CASSKLAGVYEQYF. CDR3 nucleotide sequence: TGTGCCAGCAGCAAACTAGCGGGAGTCTACGAGCAGTACTTC.

This chain links TRBV7-9 with TRBJ1-1; TRBD1 matches at 8 bases. The V gene's germline CDR1 is SEHNR and CDR2 FQNEAQ (reference sequence). Trimming cost V 3 bases and J 5 bases; bases outside gene matches: 5. The CDR3 extends over 14 amino acids. The CDR3 sequence: CASSFKTGVTEAFF. In DNA form, the CDR3 reads TGTGCCAGCAGCTTCAAGACAGGGGTAACTGAAGCTTTCTTT.

On this clone: Other DNA sequences in the same sample also yield this CDR3. The chain recombines TRBV7-2 with TRBJ2-5; 11 positions agree with TRBD2. This CDR3 contains 15 residues. Trimming took 1 base from V and 5 from J; bases not matched to a gene: 3. Germline CDR1 is SGHTA and CDR2 is FQGNSA. CDR3: CASSLGTSGRETQYF. The DNA for the CDR3 is TGTGCCAGCAGCTTAGGGACTAGCGGGCGGGAGACCCAGTACTTC.

The chain carries TRBV4-2 and TRBJ2-7; 10 bases map to TRBD2. The CDR3 contains 15 residues. CDR1 and CDR2 (germline): LGHNA, YNFKEQ. V shed 4 bases, J shed 0 bases, and the junction held 3 bases outside the gene matches. The CDR3 nucleotides are TGTGCCAGCAGCCCACTAGCGGGGAGCTCCTACGAGCAGTACTTC. Translating gives CASSPLAGSSYEQYF.